Reported below is one T cell receptor (beta chain). Its antigen is unidentified. TCRdb's table, derived via immunoSEQ multiplex PCR, lists solely in-frame clones and lacks some. The sample carries under 2,000,000 clones, just under 95% recorded once. Terminally differentiated effector memory CD45RA+ cells were excluded from the naive CD8 cells, which were CD45RO-negative and positively selected for CCR7. V dropped 3 bases and J dropped 3; count of bases not matched to a gene: 2. Germline V gene lookup returns CDR1 SGHTA and CDR2 FQGNSA. CDR3 length equals 14 residues. This sample stems from a study of shared clonotypes between healthy human individuals. The wider study: Researchers assigned three CD4 naive, three CD4 memory, two CD8 naive and one CD8 memory plate to each donor. Study-wide results and limits: Non-shared clonotypes were found to have lower generation probabilities than the clonotypes that were shared by all four of the sorted-subset donors.

The sequencing sample was made of naive CD8+ T cells sorted from blood. The sequence came from a man aged 18 to 30 in good health. The chain has TRBV7-2 and TRBJ2-7; 10 bases map to TRBD2. CDR3 bases: TGTGCCAGCAGCTTGGGGACTAGCGTCTACGAGCAGTACTTC. Encoded protein: CASSLGTSVYEQYF.